The next 20 T cell receptor beta chains were all read from a single sample in a study of T-cell reconstitution after alpha-beta-depleted transplantation in children. Unique molecular identifiers were built into the TCRbeta library. TCRdb reprocessed the PCR reads with MiXCR, giving one entry per CDR3 protein. Altogether 300,000 to 350,000 distinct CDR3 sequences are present, 15% to 20% being singletons, with the ten largest covering about 41%. The source was PBMCs, mostly from graft donor cells, collected 360 days after TCRalphabeta/CD19-depleted stem cell transplant. Receptor source: a male patient under 10 years old who had a stem cell transplant for acute lymphoblastic leukemia, so the T cells may come from the graft donor.

This clonotype has only a few counts. The rearrangement uses TRBV7-8 and TRBJ1-1; 9 bases align to TRBD1. The germline V gene has CDR1 SGHVS and CDR2 FQNEAQ. The CDR3 is 15 amino acids. Trimming removed 0 bases from V and 2 bases from J; junction bases left unmatched: 1. The CDR3 sequence is CASSLATGGNTEAFF. Written as DNA, the CDR3 is TGTGCCAGCAGCTTAGCGACAGGGGGAAACACTGAAGCTTTCTTT.

This sequence joins TRBV20-1 and TRBJ1-5; a possible D gene is TRBD1 (5 bases). The CDR3 spans 12 residues. Trimming removed 3 bases from V and 7 bases from J, with 10 bases in between. Germline V CDR1 and CDR2: DFQATT, SNEGSKA (reference sequence). The CDR3 loop reads CSASPRGQPQHF. The CDR3 DNA sequence: TGCAGTGCTAGCCCAAGGGGACAGCCCCAGCATTTT.

This clonotype came up a few times. The chain joins TRBV29-1 to TRBJ1-2; D is ambiguous. Germline values: CDR1 SQVTM, CDR2 ANQGSEA. V was pared by 8 bases and J by 3 bases, with 10 bases between. The CDR3 runs to 11 residues. The CDR3 DNA follows: TGCAGCATTAGGCGGGACTATGGCTACACCTTC. Amino acid sequence: CSIRRDYGYTF.

This clonotype appeared a few times. This rearrangement joins TRBV9 to TRBJ2-1, with D unclear. Germline V gene data show CDR1 as SGDLS and CDR2 as YYNGEE. The CDR3 loop spans 14 amino acids. V was shortened by 4 bases and J by 0 bases, with 8 bases between the two germline ends. The CDR3 loop reads CASSLLASYNEQFF. As DNA, the CDR3 is TGTGCCAGCAGCCTCCTGGCCTCCTACAATGAGCAGTTCTTC.

V is TRBV7-8 and J is TRBJ2-3; D remains ambiguous. V lost 10 bases and J 2 bases, leaving 19 bases between the germline ends. The CDR3 is 15 residues long. The V gene's germline CDR1 is SGHVS and CDR2 FQNEAQ. For the CDR3, the DNA is TGTGCCACCAAAGCTCGGACGGAACCCACAGATACGCAGTATTTT. Protein: CATKARTEPTDTQYF.

This clonotype was counted many times. V is TRBV28 and J is TRBJ2-2; D uncertain. This CDR3 has 11 residues. Germline CDR1 MDHEN, CDR2 SYDVKM. Trimming shortened V by 4 bases and J by 3 bases, and 0 bases separated the two germline ends. In DNA form, the CDR3 reads TGTGCCAGCAGTTACACCGGGGAGCTGTTTTTT. It is translated as CASSYTGELFF.

This clonotype was seen only a few times. J is TRBJ2-7 and V is TRBV7-9; tentatively, D is TRBD2 (5 bases). Germline CDR1 is SEHNR and CDR2 is FQNEAQ (reference sequence). The CDR3 runs 13 residues. The ends were cut back, 6 bases at V and 3 bases at J, with 12 bases in the middle. This CDR3 is CASRPLEVYEQYF. The CDR3 nucleotides are TGTGCCAGCAGGCCCTTGGAGGTCTACGAGCAGTACTTC.

The J gene is TRBJ1-5, the V gene TRBV19; 8 nucleotides match TRBD1. J gave up 6 bases and V 7 bases, and 11 bases lay outside the gene matches. Germline CDR1 is LNHDA and CDR2 is SQIVND (reference sequence). The CDR3 totals 15 residues. The CDR3 is CASNSQGAWSQPQHF. In DNA form, the CDR3 reads TGTGCCAGTAACTCCCAGGGGGCTTGGAGTCAGCCCCAGCATTTT. Variable domain in full (rest from reference TRBV19 and TRBJ1-5): DGGITQSPKYLFRKEGQNVTLSCEQNLNHDAMYWYRQDPGQGLRLIYYSQIVNDFQKGDIAEGYSVSREKKESFPLTVTSAQKNPTAFYLCASNSQGAWSQPQHFGDGTRLSIL.

As concerns this clonotype: Because it lacks the conserved phenylalanine or tryptophan at the end, this CDR3 is likely a read error. The chain couples TRBV27 to TRBJ1-1, with TRBD1 matching over 9 bases. Per the germline V gene, CDR1 is MNHEY and CDR2 is SMNVEV (reference sequence). The CDR3 has 14 amino acids. The J segment lost 1 base and the V segment lost 7 bases, leaving 4 bases of the junction unmatched. CDR3 coding DNA: TGTGCCAGCAAGCAACAGGGGGCGAACACTGAAGCTTTCTCT. It encodes CASKQQGANTEAFS.

The V and J genes are TRBV20-1 and TRBJ2-3; TRBD2 agrees at 11 bases. The junction had 4 bases not matched to a gene; V was cut back by 5 bases and J by 6 bases. Germline CDR1 DFQATT, CDR2 SNEGSKA (reference sequence). CDR3 length: 13 amino acids. The CDR3 nucleotides read TGCAGTGCTTCCCGGACTAGCGGGGATACGCAGTATTTT. It encodes CSASRTSGDTQYF.

This clonotype has a handful of counts. The CDR3 loop reads CASSQFPDTQYF. In DNA, the CDR3 is TGCGCCAGCAGCCAGTTCCCAGATACGCAGTATTTT. The chain employs TRBV4-3 and TRBJ2-3; no clear D gene. The germline V gene encodes CDR1 LGHNA and CDR2 YSLEER. This CDR3 has 12 amino acids. Trimming cost V 3 bases and J 4 bases, with 5 bases left between them.

This clonotype has a count of ten or more. The chain employs TRBV6-6 and TRBJ2-1, with 14 positions matching TRBD2. V trimming: 6 bases; J trimming: 8 bases; junction bases outside the gene matches: 6. The CDR3 loop spans 15 amino acids. The germline V gene has CDR1 MNHNY and CDR2 SVGAGI (reference sequence). The CDR3 is CASRTGTSGSHEQFF. CDR3 nucleotide sequence: TGTGCCAGCAGGACCGGGACTAGCGGGAGCCATGAGCAGTTCTTC.

The chain joins TRBV7-3 to TRBJ2-2; possible D gene TRBD2, 5 bases. The CDR3 is 15 residues long. The germline V and J ends were trimmed by 6 bases and 0 bases, with 11 bases remaining between them. Germline V gene lookup returns CDR1 SGHTA and CDR2 FQGTGA. The CDR3 DNA is TGTGCCAGCAGTCCGGGATCCCCGAACACCGGGGAGCTGTTTTTT. Its protein is CASSPGSPNTGELFF. The full variable domain, rest sourced from reference TRBV7-3 and TRBJ2-2, is GAGVSQTPSNKVTEKGKYVELRCDPISGHTALYWYRQSLGQGPEFLIYFQGTGAADDSGLPNDRFFAVRPEGSVSTLKIQRTERGDSAVYLCASSPGSPNTGELFFGEGSRLTVL.

This clonotype was picked up many times. This chain joins TRBV27 and TRBJ2-7; D is uncertain. This CDR3 has 12 residues. CDR1 and CDR2 (germline): MNHEY, SMNVEV (reference sequence). V dropped 6 bases and J dropped 3 bases, with 9 bases sitting between them. In DNA form, the CDR3 reads TGTGCCAGCAGCGCGAAGAACTACGAGCAGTACTTC. As protein: CASSAKNYEQYF.

The V and J genes are TRBV3-1 and TRBJ2-5, with unresolved D. This CDR3 contains 15 residues. V lost 0 bases to trimming and J lost 7 bases, with 15 bases between them. Germline loops: CDR1 LGHDT, CDR2 YNNKEL (reference sequence). The CDR3 is CASSQDRTGWGTQYF. CDR3 nucleotide sequence: TGTGCCAGCAGCCAAGATCGGACGGGCTGGGGGACCCAGTACTTC.

In its sample, this clonotype was seen a few times. The chain links TRBV11-2 to TRBJ2-3; 7 bases are a match to TRBD2. Germline CDR1 and CDR2: SGHAT and FQNNGV. The CDR3 has 19 residues. The junction had 22 bases not matched to a gene; V was cut back by 4 bases and J by 6 bases. The CDR3 sequence: CASSYRSTSSGMWRDTQYF. The CDR3 DNA reads TGTGCCAGCAGCTACCGTTCGACTAGCAGTGGAATGTGGCGGGATACGCAGTATTTT.

DNA of the CDR3: TGTGCCAGCAGTTACTCGACTAGCGGGACGCAGTTCTTC. Translated: CASSYSTSGTQFF. J is TRBJ2-1 and V is TRBV6-6; 11 bases fit TRBD2. Germline V gives CDR1 MNHNY, CDR2 SVGAGI (reference sequence). J lost 12 bases, V lost 0 bases, and 1 base had no gene match. The CDR3 extends over 13 amino acids.

V and J are TRBV5-1 and TRBJ2-5, with 7 bases lining up with TRBD2. Per germline, CDR1 SGHRS and CDR2 YFSETQ. The CDR3 is 13 residues long. The V and J ends lost 4 bases and 4 bases, in that order; junction bases with no gene match: 4. CDR3 coding DNA: TGCGCCAGCAGCGGGAGGGTGCGAGAGACCCAGTACTTC. Translation: CASSGRVRETQYF. The full variable domain, rest sourced from reference TRBV5-1 and TRBJ2-5, is KAGVTQTPRYLIKTRGQQVTLSCSPISGHRSVSWYQQTPGQGLQFLFEYFSETQRNKGNFPGRFSGRQFSNSRSEMNVSTLELGDSALYLCASSGRVRETQYFGPGTRLLVL.

The chain carries TRBV7-2 and TRBJ2-3; TRBD2 agrees at 9 bases. CDR1 is SGHTA, CDR2 FQGNSA, per germline. The CDR3 totals 14 residues. V dropped 4 bases and J dropped 5; count of bases not matched to a gene: 4. Here the CDR3 DNA reads TGTGCCAGCAGCTATAGCGGGAGTCAAGATACGCAGTATTTT. Amino acids: CASSYSGSQDTQYF.

This clonotype was observed a few times. This chain uses TRBV28 with TRBJ2-7; possible D gene TRBD2, 6 bases. The V and J ends lost 5 bases and 2 bases respectively, with 13 bases between them. The length of the CDR3 is 14 residues. The germline CDR1 and CDR2 sequences are MDHEN and SYDVKM. The CDR3, as DNA: TGTGCCAGCAGTCCCGGAGGGAGCGCCTACGAGCAGTACTTC. It specifies CASSPGGSAYEQYF.